This section outlines one TCR beta chain sequence together with its context. This specimen belongs to a study of T cell responses to AZD1222 COVID-19 vaccine. Turning to the study itself: Some second doses came at about 4 weeks and others at about 12 weeks; these were pooled.

The data were produced by immunoSEQ multiplex PCR, yet TCRdb's version contains in-frame clones alone and is incomplete. The sample holds about 150,000 clones, roughly 92% seen once. Germline assignment: CDR1 DFQATT and CDR2 SNEGSKA (reference sequence). The CDR3 has 14 amino acids. J was trimmed by 4 bases and V by 3 bases; bases with no gene match: 4. The sample here was peripheral blood, taken on day 0 of AZD1222 vaccination. The chain joins TRBV20-1 to TRBJ2-3; TRBD2 matches at 10 bases. The receptor's source is an adult in good health. CDR3 nucleotide sequence: TGCAGTGCTAGTGAGCGGGGGGGCCCAGATACGCAGTATTTT. Protein product: CSASERGGPDTQYF.